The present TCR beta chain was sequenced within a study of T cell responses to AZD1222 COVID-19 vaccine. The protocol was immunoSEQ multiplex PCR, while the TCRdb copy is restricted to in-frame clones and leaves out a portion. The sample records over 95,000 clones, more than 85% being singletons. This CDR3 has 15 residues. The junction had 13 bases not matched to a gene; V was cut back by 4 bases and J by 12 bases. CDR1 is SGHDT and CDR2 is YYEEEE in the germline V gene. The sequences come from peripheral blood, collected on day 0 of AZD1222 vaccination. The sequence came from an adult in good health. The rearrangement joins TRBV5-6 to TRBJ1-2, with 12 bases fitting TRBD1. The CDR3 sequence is CASSARDRGRGSDTF. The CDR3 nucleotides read TGTGCCAGCAGCGCCAGGGACAGGGGGCGAGGCTCTGACACCTTC.